The subject of this entry is one T cell receptor beta chain. These data are taken from a study of T cells expressing NK-cell markers. About the research overall: Among the eight sequenced donors, seven tested HCMV-seropositive and one tested seronegative.

Germline V lookup: CDR1 LGHDT, CDR2 YNNKEL (reference sequence). This CDR3 is built from 16 residues. TCRdb reprocessed the 5' RACE reads and stores each CDR3 protein as one record, lacking DNA. The sample includes over 150,000 distinct CDR3 sequences. The chain has TRBV3-1 and TRBJ2-1; without DNA, the TCRdb call of TRBD1 cannot be checked. The source of this sequence is a woman between 50 and 59 years old in good health. Material: blood T cells: a sorted CD56 or NKG2C T cell subset, CD4+ or CD8+ T cells, or bulk PBMC T cells (not recorded which). CDR3 amino acids: CASSQVNKGTYNEQFF.